Below, 22 T cell receptor beta chains from the same sample are listed, as sequenced in a study of blood T cell repertoires in COVID-19. Repertoires were generated with immunoSEQ multiplex PCR, while TCRdb's copy carries only in-frame clones and drops some. The data contain some 70,000 clones, nearly 85% of them singletons. Sequenced sample: peripheral blood. The receptors derive from a woman aged 55-69 years with acute or convalescent COVID-19.

The gene calls are TRBV30 and TRBJ2-4; 9 bases are a match to TRBD2. Germline-derived CDR1 and CDR2 are GTSNPN and SVGIG (reference sequence). CDR3 length: 13 residues. V lost 5 bases, J lost 6 bases, and 5 bases stayed unmatched. This CDR3 is CAWERGGGNIQYF. CDR3 sequence (DNA): TGTGCCTGGGAGCGCGGGGGGGGAAACATTCAGTACTTC.

The chain employs TRBV29-1 and TRBJ1-1; D may be TRBD1 (6 bases). The CDR3 length is 13 residues. V lost 6 bases to trimming and J lost 1 base, with 12 bases between them. CDR1 is SQVTM and CDR2 is ANQGSEA in the germline V gene. Here the CDR3 reads CSVGQPSNTEAFF. The CDR3 DNA follows: TGCAGCGTCGGACAGCCTTCGAACACTGAAGCTTTCTTT.

The rearrangement links TRBV9 to TRBJ2-1, with TRBD2 as a possible D gene (5 bases). This CDR3 has 15 amino acids. Trimming removed 0 bases at V and 0 bases at J, with 7 bases between. The germline V gene encodes CDR1 SGDLS and CDR2 YYNGEE. The CDR3 sequence: CASSVGGASYNEQFF. CDR3 DNA sequence: TGTGCCAGCAGCGTAGGGGGAGCCTCCTACAATGAGCAGTTCTTC.

The chain carries TRBV19 and TRBJ1-5; D is unresolved. Germline assignment: CDR1 LNHDA and CDR2 SQIVND (reference sequence). Deletions cut 1 base from V and 3 bases from J, with 7 bases between. There are 14 residues in the CDR3. The DNA for the CDR3 is TGTGCCAGTAGTATAGGGCAGAACAATCAGCCCCAGCATTTT. Translation: CASSIGQNNQPQHF.

The rearrangement uses TRBV28 and TRBJ1-5; 9 positions agree with TRBD1. Looked up from germline, CDR1 is MDHEN and CDR2 is SYDVKM. The V segment lost 5 bases and the J segment 6 bases; nucleotides outside the gene matches: 8. The length of the CDR3 is 15 residues. The CDR3 DNA sequence: TGTGCCAGCAGTCCCCAGGGACAGGGAGGTCAGCCCCAGCATTTT. Amino acid sequence: CASSPQGQGGQPQHF. The full variable domain, completed using reference TRBV28 and TRBJ1-5, is DVKVTQSSRYLVKRTGEKVFLECVQDMDHENMFWYRQDPGLGLRLIYFSYDVKMKEKGDIPEGYSVSREKKERFSLILESASTNQTSMYLCASSPQGQGGQPQHFGDGTRLSIL.

The chain links TRBV12-2 to TRBJ1-5; TRBD1, the table's D call, was not compared with the DNA. TRBV12-2 is shown as a pseudogene. This CDR3 has 15 residues. The CDR3 DNA reads as TGTGCAAGTCGTCATACAGGGGGCAGCAATCAGCCCCAGCATTTT. Amino acid sequence: CASRHTGGSNQPQHF.

The chain uses TRBV4-1 and TRBJ1-5, with D tentatively TRBD1 (5 bases). V was cut by 1 base and J by 1 base, with 8 bases left in between. Germline V CDR1 and CDR2: MGHRA, YSYEKL. The CDR3 runs to 15 residues. This CDR3 reads CASSQGGRSNQPQHF. The DNA of the CDR3 is TGCGCCAGCAGCCAAGGGGGCAGGAGCAATCAGCCCCAGCATTTT.

This rearrangement joins TRBV7-2 to TRBJ2-1, with D uncertain. The V end was cut by 5 bases, the J end by 4 bases, with 6 bases between. CDR1 and CDR2 (germline): SGHTA, FQGNSA. The CDR3 covers 12 residues. The CDR3 DNA follows: TGTGCCAGCAGCCCTAGGTACAATGAGCAGTTCTTC. It codes for CASSPRYNEQFF.

This clone was counted between two and nine times. This chain links TRBV10-3 with TRBJ1-1; the D is unclear. This CDR3 is built from 15 residues. The V gene lost 0 bases and the J gene lost 4 bases, with 12 bases spanning the gap. Germline V CDR1 and CDR2: ENHRY, SYGVKD. CDR3 nucleotide sequence: TGTGCCATCAGTGAGTCAGCCGGCCGAGGCACTGAAGCTTTCTTT. It encodes CAISESAGRGTEAFF.

The chain couples TRBV5-1 to TRBJ2-5; D is unclear. Trimming shortened V by 1 base and J by 5 bases, and 12 bases separated the two germline ends. The CDR3 contains 14 residues. Germline V gene data show CDR1 as SGHRS and CDR2 as YFSETQ. As DNA, the CDR3 is TGCGCCAGCAGCTTGCAGGATAGGCGTGAGACCCAGTACTTC. As protein: CASSLQDRRETQYF.

The V gene is TRBV28, the J gene TRBJ1-2, with D possibly matching TRBD1 (5 bases). The germline V gene encodes CDR1 MDHEN and CDR2 SYDVKM. V lost 7 bases and J lost 4, with 10 bases in between. This CDR3 spans 12 amino acids. CDR3 sequence (DNA): TGTGCCAGCAAGCGCAGGGCCTATGGCTACACCTTC. As protein: CASKRRAYGYTF.

The CDR3 reads CASSFGDTFNYGYTF. CDR3 nucleotides: TGCGCCAGCAGCTTCGGGGACACCTTTAACTATGGCTACACCTTC. V gene TRBV5-1 combines with J gene TRBJ1-2; perhaps TRBD1 as D (6 bases). From germline, CDR1 is SGHRS and CDR2 YFSETQ. This CDR3 has 15 amino acids. V gave up 2 bases and J gave up 1 base, with 12 bases separating them.

The chain has TRBV12-2 and TRBJ2-7; the table's D call TRBD2 went unverified against the DNA. TRBV12-2 is a pseudogene locus. The CDR3 extends over 18 amino acids. The CDR3 is CASRSKTQLAGGTYEQYF. The CDR3 DNA sequence: TGTGCAAGTCGCTCAAAAACCCAACTAGCGGGAGGAACCTACGAGCAGTACTTC.

This clone was picked up a small number of times. The chain joins TRBV9 to TRBJ2-7; 9 nucleotides match TRBD1. CDR1 is SGDLS, CDR2 YYNGEE, per germline. This CDR3 has 11 amino acids. Trimming at V came to 0 bases and at J to 11 bases, leaving 0 bases not matched to a gene. Here the CDR3 reads CASSVGTGEYF. CDR3 bases: TGTGCCAGCAGCGTAGGGACAGGGGAGTACTTC.

The chain is built from TRBV5-1 and TRBJ2-3; 12 positions agree with TRBD2. Germline V gene sequence: CDR1 SGHRS, CDR2 YFSETQ. The trim removed 8 bases at V and 6 bases at J, leaving 7 bases unmatched. This CDR3 spans 14 amino acids. CDR3 loop: CASWTSGAADTQYF. Written as DNA, the CDR3 is TGCGCCAGTTGGACTAGCGGGGCGGCGGATACGCAGTATTTT.

This chain links TRBV9 with TRBJ1-3; possible D gene TRBD1, 5 bases. Trimming pared 0 bases from V and 0 bases from J, leaving 10 bases between. CDR3 length: 16 residues. Germline V gene lookup returns CDR1 SGDLS and CDR2 YYNGEE. The CDR3, as DNA: TGTGCCAGCAGCGTAGTGGGGGGATTCTCTGGAAACACCATATATTTT. Translated, it gives CASSVVGGFSGNTIYF.

V gene TRBV7-2 combines with J gene TRBJ2-5; TRBD2 is a possible D gene (6 bases). The CDR3 runs to 14 residues. Germline V lookup: CDR1 SGHTA, CDR2 FQGNSA. V gave up 6 bases and J gave up 4 bases, with 15 bases separating them. The CDR3 spells CASRRDSGPETQYF. The CDR3 DNA reads as TGTGCCAGCAGGCGGGACTCCGGGCCAGAGACCCAGTACTTC.

The chain's CDR3 is CASITGGAGEKLFF. In DNA, the CDR3 is TGTGCCAGCATCACAGGGGGCGCAGGGGAAAAACTGTTTTTT. The chain recombines TRBV6-5 with TRBJ1-4; 9 bases are shared with TRBD1. Germline V gene sequence: CDR1 MNHEY, CDR2 SVGAGI. This CDR3 is built from 14 residues. The ends lost 7 bases at V and 8 bases at J; junction bases unmatched: 8.

This clone was picked up a small number of times. V usage is TRBV4-2 and J usage is TRBJ1-4; 7 bases align to TRBD1. Germline V lookup: CDR1 LGHNA, CDR2 YNFKEQ. CDR3 length: 16 amino acids. Trimming removed 1 base from V and 4 bases from J; junction bases left unmatched: 6. CDR3 nucleotides: TGTGCCAGCAGCCAAGGGGGTAACAGGGGTAATGAAAAACTGTTTTTT. Translated, it gives CASSQGGNRGNEKLFF.

The chain combines TRBV10-3 with TRBJ1-2; D is undetermined. The CDR3 extends over 14 amino acids. Germline V gene lookup returns CDR1 ENHRY and CDR2 SYGVKD. V lost 0 bases and J 2 bases, leaving 7 bases between the germline ends. CDR3 DNA sequence: TGTGCCATCAGTGAGTCGCGGGAGAACTATGGCTACACCTTC. Encoded protein: CAISESRENYGYTF.

The chain couples TRBV7-9 to TRBJ1-2; 9 nucleotides agree with TRBD1. Per the germline V gene, CDR1 is SEHNR and CDR2 is FQNEAQ (reference sequence). The ends lost 4 bases at V and 6 bases at J; junction bases unmatched: 6. There are 14 residues in the CDR3. CDR3 region: CASSSPNRGHGYTF. Written as DNA, the CDR3 is TGTGCCAGCAGCTCACCAAACAGGGGGCATGGCTACACCTTC.

The chain uses TRBV7-6 and TRBJ1-6; D remains ambiguous. The CDR3 is made up of 17 amino acids. Deletions cut 0 bases from V and 7 bases from J, with 16 bases between. Germline CDR1 reads SGHVS; CDR2 reads FNYEAQ. CDR3: CASSLATGWQKNSPLHF. CDR3 bases: TGTGCCAGCAGCTTAGCGACGGGTTGGCAGAAAAATTCACCCCTCCACTTT.